The TCR beta chain under discussion was sequenced for a study of T cells in Graves' hyperthyroidism and ophthalmopathy. The CDR3 totals 15 residues. The germline V gene has CDR1 KGHDR and CDR2 SFDVKD. V lost 3 bases, J lost 11 bases, and 19 bases lay in between. TCR beta CDR3 regions were amplified from RNA transcripts. The TCR CDR3 first-round RT-PCR relied on the HTBI primer set. TCRdb independently ran MiXCR on the multiplex PCR reads; one entry per CDR3 protein. The sample lists 75,000 to 100,000 distinct CDR3 sequences; just over 50% were seen once. Newly diagnosed hyperthyroidism, duration under 2 months, in patients aged 18 to 65.

The chain recombines TRBV24-1 with TRBJ1-5; D is undetermined. Sequenced: blood. The TCR was taken from a woman in her forties with Graves' hyperthyroidism. CDR3 sequence: CATSDIAGRGETQHF. CDR3 bases: TGTGCCACCAGTGATATAGCGGGCCGAGGAGAGACCCAGCATTTT.